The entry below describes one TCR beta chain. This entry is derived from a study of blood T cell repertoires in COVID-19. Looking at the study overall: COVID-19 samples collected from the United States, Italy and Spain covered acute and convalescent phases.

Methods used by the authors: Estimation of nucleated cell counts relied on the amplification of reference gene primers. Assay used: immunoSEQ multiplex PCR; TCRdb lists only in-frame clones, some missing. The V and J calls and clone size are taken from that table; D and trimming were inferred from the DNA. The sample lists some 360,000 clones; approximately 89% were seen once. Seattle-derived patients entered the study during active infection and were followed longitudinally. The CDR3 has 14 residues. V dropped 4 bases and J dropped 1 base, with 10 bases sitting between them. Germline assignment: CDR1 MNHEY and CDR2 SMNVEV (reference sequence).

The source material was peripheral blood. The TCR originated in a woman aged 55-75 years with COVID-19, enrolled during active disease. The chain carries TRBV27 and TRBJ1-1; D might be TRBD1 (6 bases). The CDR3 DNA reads TGTGCCAGCAGTTCGACAGGAGCGAACACTGAAGCTTTCTTT. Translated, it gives CASSSTGANTEAFF.